These 11 T cell receptor beta chains were all obtained from the same sample, sequenced in a study of cytomegalovirus exposure and HLA in healthy donors (dated by TCRdb to 2016 to 2017). Preparation of the library involved the immunoSEQ multiplex PCR assay. A mixture of 60 forward primers for TCR Vbeta segments and 13 reverse primers for TCR Jbeta segments was used in the multiplex PCR. Drawn from immuneACCESS, this table holds only the in-frame rearrangements with V and J called that TCRdb kept. Clones are partly lost; checked studies trace under half to an unresolved V gene and leave the rest unexplained. The sample records roughly 180,000 clones, roughly 8.7% of which are singletons. The ten largest make up 1% to 1.5% of the sample. The sequenced sample was PBMCs. These TCRs come from a woman aged 30 to 39 in good health and CMV-seropositive.

This clone was observed a few times. Other DNA sequences within the sample encode an identical CDR3. J is TRBJ1-1 and V is TRBV6-5; weak D call: TRBD1 (5 bases). The CDR3 has 14 amino acids. CDR1 is MNHEY and CDR2 is SVGAGI in the germline V gene. Trimming pared 8 bases from V and 6 bases from J, leaving 19 bases between. The CDR3 spells CASATGLKGAEAFF. The CDR3, as DNA: TGTGCCAGCGCCACGGGACTAAAAGGAGCTGAAGCTTTCTTT.

This clone came up a few times. This chain uses TRBV2 with TRBJ2-7; no clear D. The V gene lost 5 bases and the J gene lost 9 bases, with 20 bases spanning the gap. The CDR3 runs 14 residues. CDR1 is SNHLY, CDR2 FYNNEI, per germline. The DNA of the CDR3 is TGTGCCAGCAGTAAGGTCGGCGGAGATGTAGGGCAGTACTTC. Translation gives CASSKVGGDVGQYF.

This clone occurred a few times. The J gene is TRBJ2-7, the V gene TRBV9; 7 positions match TRBD1. V was clipped by 0 bases and J by 2 bases; unmatched bases: 11. Per the germline V gene, CDR1 is SGDLS and CDR2 is YYNGEE. CDR3 size: 17 residues. CDR3 in amino acids: CASSVVVSTGITYEQYF. DNA of the CDR3: TGTGCCAGCAGCGTAGTGGTATCGACAGGGATTACCTACGAGCAGTACTTC.

The chain recombines TRBV9 with TRBJ1-1; D is perhaps TRBD1 (6 bases). The germline gives CDR1 SGDLS, CDR2 YYNGEE. The V end lost 4 bases, the J end lost 11 bases, and 21 bases lay between the germline ends. The CDR3 covers 14 residues. CDR3: CASSTSGGAYGAFF. In DNA, the CDR3 is TGTGCCAGCAGCACCTCGGGGGGGGCGTATGGTGCTTTCTTT.

This clone occurred a few times. This sequence joins TRBV2 and TRBJ1-2, with 7 bases that match TRBD1. Germline loops: CDR1 SNHLY, CDR2 FYNNEI. The CDR3 extends over 12 amino acids. With V trimmed by 8 bases and J by 4 bases, 4 bases remained unmatched. The CDR3 protein is CASVTGVYGYTF. CDR3 nucleotide sequence: TGTGCCAGCGTAACAGGGGTCTATGGCTACACCTTC.

The gene calls are TRBV5-1 and TRBJ1-4; D call uncertain. The CDR3 sequence is 14 residues long. Germline loops: CDR1 SGHRS, CDR2 YFSETQ. V was cut by 3 bases and J by 10 bases, with 16 bases left in between. In DNA, the CDR3 is TGCGCCAGCAGCTCCCAGAGAGAGAGCGGAAAACTGTTTTTT. Its translation: CASSSQRESGKLFF.

The chain links TRBV7-9 to TRBJ2-7; 7 bases fit TRBD1. The germline CDR1 and CDR2 sequences are SEHNR and FQNEAQ (reference sequence). This CDR3 contains 19 residues. With V trimmed by 5 bases and J by 0 bases, 19 bases remained unmatched. For the CDR3, the DNA is TGTGCCAGCAGCCCCGCCGGGACAGCGTTCACCCTAAGCTCCTACGAGCAGTACTTC. Translation gives CASSPAGTAFTLSSYEQYF.

The chain uses TRBV30 and TRBJ1-5; D not certain. The V end lost 2 bases, the J end lost 3 bases, and 8 bases lay between the germline ends. Looked up from germline, CDR1 is GTSNPN and CDR2 is SVGIG (reference sequence). The CDR3 has 13 amino acids. As DNA, the CDR3 is TGTGCCTGGAGTCGGCGGAACAATCAGCCCCAGCATTTT. It specifies CAWSRRNNQPQHF.

The V call is TRBV2, the J call TRBJ2-3; D remains ambiguous. The CDR3 contains 12 residues. V lost 8 bases to trimming and J lost 2 bases, with 8 bases between them. Looked up from germline, CDR1 is SNHLY and CDR2 is FYNNEI. CDR3 coding DNA: TGTGCCAGCTGCCAGGCCACAGATACGCAGTATTTT. Translating gives CASCQATDTQYF.

The chain links TRBV7-8 to TRBJ2-5; 8 bases fit TRBD2. CDR1 and CDR2 from the germline V gene are SGHVS and FQNEAQ. This CDR3 region has 18 residues. With 1 base clipped from V and 4 bases from J, the junction kept 14 bases outside the gene matches. CDR3 nucleotide sequence: TGTGCCAGCAGCTTAGTAGCGGGAAAAAGCCTCGGGACAGAGACCCAGTACTTC. Translated, it gives CASSLVAGKSLGTETQYF.

This clone was picked up a small number of times. This specimen includes other DNA sequences encoding the same CDR3. The V and J genes are TRBV2 and TRBJ1-2; 8 nucleotides align to TRBD1. CDR1 is SNHLY, CDR2 FYNNEI, per germline. Trimming took 4 bases from V and 4 from J; bases not matched to a gene: 5. The CDR3 loop spans 14 amino acids. The CDR3 region is CASSGGQGGYGYTF. The CDR3 region has the DNA TGTGCCAGCAGTGGCGGACAGGGCGGCTATGGCTACACCTTC.